The following is a T cell receptor (beta chain) sequence with its context. What it recognizes is unknown. The ends were cut back, 7 bases at V and 6 bases at J, with 19 bases in the middle. The V gene's germline CDR1 is MNHNS and CDR2 SASEGT. This CDR3 region has 14 residues. This sample was included in a study of shared clonotypes between healthy human individuals. For the study at large: CD4 naive cells filled three plates per donor, CD4 memory three, CD8 naive two and CD8 memory one.

Naive-designated CD8 cells lacked CD45RO, were positively enriched for CCR7, and omitted terminally differentiated effector memory CD45RA+ cells. Participating donors were healthy, HIV-negative adults free of recent acute infections or vaccinations. The study, taken as a whole, reports: Blood alone was sampled, and tissue repertoires likely differ.

Per the study methods: Filtering differed for immunoSEQ, which gave only junction sequences without quality scores. Libraries were prepared by immunoSEQ multiplex PCR; TCRdb keeps only in-frame clonotypes and omits some of them. That table gives V, J and clone size, and the DNA gave D and trimming. The data contain some 2 million clones, 85% to 95% of them singletons. The chain is built from TRBV6-1 and TRBJ2-7, with TRBD2 as a possible D gene (6 bases). This clonotype originated in a man between 18 and 29 years old in good health. The sample was naive CD8+ T cells sorted from blood. The CDR3 DNA reads TGTGCCAGCACTCACCTACGGGCCGGGGGCGAGCAGTACTTC. Protein sequence: CASTHLRAGGEQYF.